This is a list of T cell receptor beta chains from one sample in a study of blood T cells in healthy people across ages. TCRdb passed the 5' RACE reads through MiXCR, listing each CDR3 protein once. Of about 1.8 million distinct CDR3 sequences in the sample, about 50% were seen once. Source material: blood. These receptors were obtained from a woman aged 40 to 49 in good health. Each CDR3 is given with its conserved first and last residue. D genes are given only for firm matches. Where a row states a size, it is once, few, many or the class of an expanded clone; other rows omit it.

v_gene: TRBV15; j_gene: TRBJ2-5; abundance: NA; d_gene: NA; CDR3aa: CATSREGEGAQETQYF; CDR3nt: TGTGCCACCAGCAGAGAGGGGGAAGGCGCCCAAGAGACCCAGTACTTC
v_gene: TRBV6-5; j_gene: TRBJ1-2; abundance: few; d_gene: NA; CDR3aa: CASSPLDRLYGYTF; CDR3nt: TGTGCCAGCAGCCCCCTGGACAGACTCTATGGCTACACCTTC
v_gene: TRBV5-6; j_gene: TRBJ1-5; abundance: NA; d_gene: NA; CDR3aa: CASSFLHQPQHF; CDR3nt: TGTGCCAGCAGCTTCCTTCATCAGCCCCAGCATTTT
v_gene: TRBV14; j_gene: TRBJ2-5; abundance: NA; d_gene: NA; CDR3aa: CASSQDGWDGETQYF; CDR3nt: TGTGCCAGCAGCCAAGATGGCTGGGATGGAGAGACCCAGTACTTC
v_gene: TRBV28; j_gene: TRBJ2-1; abundance: NA; d_gene: NA; CDR3aa: CASSSPTSNEQFF; CDR3nt: TGTGCCAGCAGTTCCCCGACGTCCAATGAGCAGTTCTTC
v_gene: TRBV7-6; j_gene: TRBJ1-1; abundance: few; d_gene: TRBD1; CDR3aa: CASSLSPGQGGTEAFF; CDR3nt: TGTGCCAGCAGCTTGAGCCCGGGACAGGGAGGGACTGAAGCTTTCTTT
v_gene: TRBV5-1; j_gene: TRBJ1-3; abundance: NA; d_gene: TRBD1; CDR3aa: CASSLGQGATGNTIYF; CDR3nt: TGCGCCAGCAGCTTGGGACAGGGGGCGACGGGAAACACCATATATTTT
v_gene: TRBV28; j_gene: TRBJ2-3; abundance: NA; d_gene: NA; CDR3aa: CASKITGLGGDTQYF; CDR3nt: TGTGCCAGCAAAATTACCGGACTAGGGGGAGATACGCAGTATTTT
v_gene: TRBV28; j_gene: TRBJ1-2; abundance: few; d_gene: TRBD1; CDR3aa: CASEGADGYTF; CDR3nt: TGTGCCAGCGAGGGGGCGGATGGCTACACCTTC
v_gene: TRBV7-9; j_gene: TRBJ2-7; abundance: NA; d_gene: NA; CDR3aa: CASSLGKWGESSYEQYF; CDR3nt: TGTGCCAGCAGCTTGGGGAAATGGGGCGAGAGCTCCTACGAGCAGTACTTC
v_gene: TRBV14; j_gene: TRBJ2-7; abundance: few; d_gene: TRBD2; CDR3aa: CASSQERGLASYEQYF; CDR3nt: TGTGCCAGCAGCCAAGAGAGGGGACTAGCGAGTTACGAGCAGTACTTC
v_gene: TRBV29-1; j_gene: TRBJ2-7; abundance: few; d_gene: TRBD1; CDR3aa: CSGWGQGANEQYF; CDR3nt: TGCAGCGGTTGGGGACAGGGTGCCAATGAGCAGTACTTC
v_gene: TRBV7-2; j_gene: TRBJ2-4; abundance: NA; d_gene: TRBD2; CDR3aa: CASSVSGQRLAKNIQYF; CDR3nt: TGTGCCAGCAGCGTTAGCGGGCAGCGATTAGCCAAAAACATTCAGTACTTC
v_gene: TRBV20-1; j_gene: TRBJ1-1; abundance: NA; d_gene: NA; CDR3aa: CSASRWTGEAEAFF; CDR3nt: TGCAGTGCTAGTAGGTGGACGGGGGAAGCTGAAGCTTTCTTT
v_gene: TRBV6-5; j_gene: TRBJ2-3; abundance: NA; d_gene: NA; CDR3aa: CASTQPNGGRPDTQYF; CDR3nt: TGTGCCAGCACCCAGCCGAACGGGGGGCGCCCAGATACGCAGTATTTT
v_gene: TRBV6-5; j_gene: TRBJ1-1; abundance: NA; d_gene: TRBD1; CDR3aa: CASSYYNRGKMNTEAFF; CDR3nt: TGTGCCAGCAGTTACTACAACAGGGGTAAAATGAACACTGAAGCTTTCTTT
v_gene: TRBV12-3/TRBV12-4; j_gene: TRBJ2-7; abundance: few; d_gene: NA; CDR3aa: CASSLDRTASLTYEQYF; CDR3nt: TGTGCCAGCAGTTTAGATAGGACAGCGAGTTTAACCTACGAGCAGTACTTC
v_gene: TRBV6-1; j_gene: TRBJ2-1; abundance: few; d_gene: TRBD2; CDR3aa: CASSEQGTRLYNEQFF; CDR3nt: TGTGCCAGCAGTGAACAAGGGACTAGGCTATACAATGAGCAGTTCTTC
v_gene: TRBV5-5; j_gene: TRBJ2-2; abundance: NA; d_gene: NA; CDR3aa: CAISLGSTGELFF; CDR3nt: TGTGCCATCAGCTTAGGTAGCACCGGGGAGCTGTTTTTT
v_gene: TRBV7-2; j_gene: TRBJ2-3; abundance: NA; d_gene: NA; CDR3aa: CASSPHGGTDTQYF; CDR3nt: TGTGCCAGCAGCCCTCACGGGGGCACAGATACGCAGTATTTT
v_gene: TRBV6-2/TRBV6-3; j_gene: TRBJ2-7; abundance: once; d_gene: NA; CDR3aa: CASSYSTGRRDEQYF; CDR3nt: TGTGCCAGCAGTTACTCAACCGGGCGGCGGGACGAGCAGTACTTC
v_gene: TRBV12-3/TRBV12-4; j_gene: TRBJ2-3; abundance: NA; d_gene: TRBD2; CDR3aa: CASSLGHSGGARGTQYF; CDR3nt: TGTGCCAGCAGCTTGGGCCATAGCGGGGGGGCCAGGGGTACGCAGTATTTT
v_gene: TRBV3-1; j_gene: TRBJ2-3; abundance: NA; d_gene: NA; CDR3aa: CASSQGTVAQYF; CDR3nt: TGTGCCAGCAGCCAAGGGACCGTTGCGCAGTATTTT
v_gene: TRBV29-1; j_gene: TRBJ2-5; abundance: NA; d_gene: NA; CDR3aa: CSVEVFYSKTQYF; CDR3nt: TGCAGCGTTGAAGTTTTCTACTCGAAGACCCAGTACTTC
v_gene: TRBV6-2/TRBV6-3; j_gene: TRBJ2-1; abundance: few; d_gene: NA; CDR3aa: CASSPGKDRFYNEQFF; CDR3nt: TGTGCCAGCAGTCCCGGGAAAGACAGGTTTTACAATGAGCAGTTCTTC
v_gene: TRBV20-1; j_gene: TRBJ2-7; abundance: few; d_gene: TRBD2; CDR3aa: CSARPTSGGTYEQYF; CDR3nt: TGCAGTGCTAGACCGACTAGCGGGGGTACCTACGAGCAGTACTTC
v_gene: TRBV6-7; j_gene: TRBJ2-1; abundance: NA; d_gene: TRBD2; CDR3aa: CASSYGRTSGGSYNEQFF; CDR3nt: TGTGCCAGCAGTTACGGGCGGACTAGCGGGGGATCCTACAATGAGCAGTTCTTC